Below, one TCR beta chain is given with its context. The data derive from a study of shared clonotypes between healthy human individuals. Some clones are missing from TCRdb's copy, which holds only in-frame ones; the method was immunoSEQ multiplex PCR. The data hold some 1 million clones, with about 75% observed a single time. From germline, CDR1 is MNHEY and CDR2 SVGAGI. This CDR3 contains 10 residues. The V gene lost 10 bases and the J gene lost 7 bases, with 8 bases spanning the gap. This TCR was sampled from a man between 18 and 35 years old in good health. J is TRBJ2-1 and V is TRBV6-5; D is unclear. Source material: memory CD4+ T cells sorted from blood. Stated subset: CD45RA-negative fraction. As DNA, the CDR3 is TGTGCCACACAACAGAATGAGCAGTTCTTC. The encoded protein is CATQQNEQFF.